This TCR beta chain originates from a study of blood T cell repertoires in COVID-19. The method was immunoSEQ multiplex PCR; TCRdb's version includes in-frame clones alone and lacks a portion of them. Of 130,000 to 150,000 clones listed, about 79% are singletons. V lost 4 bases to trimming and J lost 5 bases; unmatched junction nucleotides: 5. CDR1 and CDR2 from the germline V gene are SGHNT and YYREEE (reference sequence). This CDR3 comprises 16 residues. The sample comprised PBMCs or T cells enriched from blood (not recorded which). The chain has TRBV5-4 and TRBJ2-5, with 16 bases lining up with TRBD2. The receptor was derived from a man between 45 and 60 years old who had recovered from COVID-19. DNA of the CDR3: TGTGCCAGCAGCCCGGGACTAGCGGGGGGGCCTGAGACCCAGTACTTC. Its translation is CASSPGLAGGPETQYF.